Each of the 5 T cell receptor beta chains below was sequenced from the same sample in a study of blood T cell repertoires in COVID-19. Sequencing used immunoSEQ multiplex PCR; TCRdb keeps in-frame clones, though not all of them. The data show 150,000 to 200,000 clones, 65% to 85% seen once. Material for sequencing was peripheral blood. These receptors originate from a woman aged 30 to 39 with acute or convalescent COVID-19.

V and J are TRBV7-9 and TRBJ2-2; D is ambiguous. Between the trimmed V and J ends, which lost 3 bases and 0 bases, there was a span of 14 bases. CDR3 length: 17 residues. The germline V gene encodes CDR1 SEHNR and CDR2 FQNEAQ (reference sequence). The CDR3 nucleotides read TGTGCCAGCAGCTTTGCTCGTAGTTCTTCGAACACCGGGGAGCTGTTTTTT. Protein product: CASSFARSSSNTGELFF.

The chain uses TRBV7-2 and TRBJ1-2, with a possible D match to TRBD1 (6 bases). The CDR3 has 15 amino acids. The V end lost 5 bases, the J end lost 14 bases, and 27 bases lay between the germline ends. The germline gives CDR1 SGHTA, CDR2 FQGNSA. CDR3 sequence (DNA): TGTGCCAGCAGCCTCGCTAATGTGGGACATGCCTATTCTACCTTC. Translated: CASSLANVGHAYSTF. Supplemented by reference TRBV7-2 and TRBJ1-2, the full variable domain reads GAGVSQSPSNKVTEKGKDVELRCDPISGHTALYWYRQSLGQGLEFLIYFQGNSAPDKSGLPSDRFSAERTGGSVSTLTIQRTQQEDSAVYLCASSLANVGHAYSTFGSGTRLTVV.

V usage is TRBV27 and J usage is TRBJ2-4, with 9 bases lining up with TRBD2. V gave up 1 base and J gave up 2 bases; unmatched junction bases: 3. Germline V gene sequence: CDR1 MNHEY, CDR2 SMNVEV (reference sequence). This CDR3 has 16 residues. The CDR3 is CASSLLGLATKNIQYF. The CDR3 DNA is TGTGCCAGCAGTTTATTGGGACTAGCCACCAAAAACATTCAGTACTTC.

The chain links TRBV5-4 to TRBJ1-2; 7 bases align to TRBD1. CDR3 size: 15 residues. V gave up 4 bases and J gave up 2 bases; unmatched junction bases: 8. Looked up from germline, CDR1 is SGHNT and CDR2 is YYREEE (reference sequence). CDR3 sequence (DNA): TGTGCCAGCAGCCCACCGAGACAGGGCAACTATGGCTACACCTTC. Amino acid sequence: CASSPPRQGNYGYTF.

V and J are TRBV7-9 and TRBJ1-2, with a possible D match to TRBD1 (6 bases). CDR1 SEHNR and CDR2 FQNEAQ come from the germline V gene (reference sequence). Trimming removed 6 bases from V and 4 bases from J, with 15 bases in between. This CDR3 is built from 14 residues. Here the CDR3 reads CASSIPQGFYGYTF. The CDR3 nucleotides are TGTGCCAGCAGTATTCCTCAGGGGTTCTATGGCTACACCTTC.